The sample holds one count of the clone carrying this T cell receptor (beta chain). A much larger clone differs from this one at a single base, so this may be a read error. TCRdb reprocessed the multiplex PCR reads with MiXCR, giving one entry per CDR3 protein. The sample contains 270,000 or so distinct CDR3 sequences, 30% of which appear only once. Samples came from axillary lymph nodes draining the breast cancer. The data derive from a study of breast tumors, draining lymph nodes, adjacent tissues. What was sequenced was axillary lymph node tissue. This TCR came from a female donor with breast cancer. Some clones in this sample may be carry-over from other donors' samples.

In DNA form, the CDR3 reads TGCACCAGCAAGGATAGTAGTATTCAGACCCAGTACTTC. Amino acids: CTSKDSSIQTQYF. The chain carries TRBV5-1 and TRBJ2-5; D is unresolved. The CDR3 sequence is 13 residues long. CDR1 and CDR2 from the germline V gene are SGHRS and YFSETQ. The full variable domain, its missing parts supplied by reference TRBV5-1 and TRBJ2-5, is KAGVTQTPRYLIKTRGQQVTLSCSPISGHRSVSWYQQTPGQGLQFLFEYFSETQRNKGNFPGRFSGRQFSNSRSEMNVSTLELGDSALYLCTSKDSSIQTQYFGPGTRLLVL.